The 7 T cell receptor beta chains given below trace back to one sample, sequenced in a study of technical replicates of blood from a handful of donors. Assay: immunoSEQ multiplex PCR; the TCRdb copy retains only in-frame clones and omits some. The data hold some 80,000 clones, with about 96% observed a single time. The sample comprised T cells isolated from PBMCs. The receptors come from a human donor in good health.

The chain recombines TRBV5-4 with TRBJ1-2; D might be TRBD1 (5 bases). The V gene lost 0 bases and the J gene lost 4 bases, with 10 bases spanning the gap. Germline V CDR1 and CDR2: SGHNT, YYREEE (reference sequence). The CDR3 length is 14 residues. The CDR3 sequence: CASSLEQGGYGYTF. The DNA for the CDR3 is TGTGCCAGCAGCTTGGAGCAGGGTGGCTATGGCTACACCTTC. The full variable domain, rest sourced from reference TRBV5-4 and TRBJ1-2, is ETGVTQSPTHLIKTRGQQVTLRCSSQSGHNTVSWYQQALGQGPQFIFQYYREEENGRGNFPPRFSGLQFPNYSSELNVNALELDDSALYLCASSLEQGGYGYTFGSGTRLTVV.

The V call is TRBV29-1, the J call TRBJ1-1; 7 positions match TRBD1. Germline-derived CDR1 and CDR2 are SQVTM and ANQGSEA. V trimming: 7 bases; J trimming: 2 bases; junction bases outside the gene matches: 7. The CDR3 totals 13 residues. CDR3 sequence (DNA): TGCAGCGCGCAGACAGGGCTTAACACTGAAGCTTTCTTT. Its protein is CSAQTGLNTEAFF.

The rearrangement joins TRBV4-1 to TRBJ1-2; D is perhaps TRBD1 (6 bases). Germline V gives CDR1 MGHRA, CDR2 YSYEKL. The CDR3 covers 13 residues. The V end was cut by 0 bases, the J end by 8 bases, with 10 bases between. CDR3 amino acids: CASSQDTGTGYTF. The CDR3 DNA sequence: TGCGCCAGCAGCCAAGATACAGGGACCGGCTACACCTTC.

This CDR3 is CASSFPDRGNEQYF. The CDR3 DNA follows: TGTGCCAGCAGCTTCCCGGACAGGGGCAACGAGCAGTACTTC. This sequence joins TRBV7-2 and TRBJ2-7, with 9 bases fitting TRBD1. J gave up 5 bases and V 3 bases, and 5 bases lay outside the gene matches. Germline loops: CDR1 SGHTA, CDR2 FQGNSA. The CDR3 loop spans 14 amino acids.

The J gene is TRBJ1-1, the V gene TRBV7-9; no definite D call. The CDR3 sequence is 14 residues long. Trimming cost V 5 bases and J 5 bases, with 15 bases left between them. Germline V gene data show CDR1 as SEHNR and CDR2 as FQNEAQ (reference sequence). Written as DNA, the CDR3 is TGTGCCAGCAGCGCAAACCTTGAGGGTACTGAAGCTTTCTTT. It translates to CASSANLEGTEAFF.

The rearrangement uses TRBV19 and TRBJ2-1; tentatively, D is TRBD1 (6 bases). V was shortened by 11 bases and J by 1 base, with 12 bases between the two germline ends. The CDR3 has 13 amino acids. Germline-derived CDR1 and CDR2 are LNHDA and SQIVND (reference sequence). In DNA, the CDR3 is TGTGCCGTACAGGGACCGTCCTACAATGAGCAGTTCTTC. This encodes CAVQGPSYNEQFF. The full variable domain, with the rest looked up from reference TRBV19 and TRBJ2-1, is DGGITQSPKYLFRKEGQNVTLSCEQNLNHDAMYWYRQDPGQGLRLIYYSQIVNDFQKGDIAEGYSVSREKKESFPLTVTSAQKNPTAFYLCAVQGPSYNEQFFGPGTRLTVL.

The rearrangement uses TRBV4-3 and TRBJ2-7; a weak D match, TRBD1 (6 bases). The germline V and J ends were trimmed by 4 bases and 6 bases, with 13 bases remaining between them. The CDR3 has 13 residues. CDR1 LGHNA and CDR2 YSLEER come from the germline V gene. The DNA for the CDR3 is TGCGCCAGCAGCCCTAACAGGGTTGGCGAGCAGTACTTC. Its translation: CASSPNRVGEQYF.